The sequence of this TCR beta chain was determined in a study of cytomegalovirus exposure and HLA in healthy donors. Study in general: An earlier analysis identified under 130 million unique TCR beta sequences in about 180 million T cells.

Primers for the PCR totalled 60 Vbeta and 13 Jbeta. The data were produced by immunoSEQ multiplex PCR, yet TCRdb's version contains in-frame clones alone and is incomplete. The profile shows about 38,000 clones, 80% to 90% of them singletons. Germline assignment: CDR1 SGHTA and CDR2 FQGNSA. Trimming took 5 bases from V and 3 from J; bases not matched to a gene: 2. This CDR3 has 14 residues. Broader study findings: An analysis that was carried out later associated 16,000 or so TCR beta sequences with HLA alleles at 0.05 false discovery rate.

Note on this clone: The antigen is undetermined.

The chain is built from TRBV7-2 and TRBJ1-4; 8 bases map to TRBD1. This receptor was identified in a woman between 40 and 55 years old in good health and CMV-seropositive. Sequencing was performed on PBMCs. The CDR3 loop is CASSDRGSNEKLFF. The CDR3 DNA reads TGTGCCAGCAGCGACAGGGGTTCTAATGAAAAACTGTTTTTT.